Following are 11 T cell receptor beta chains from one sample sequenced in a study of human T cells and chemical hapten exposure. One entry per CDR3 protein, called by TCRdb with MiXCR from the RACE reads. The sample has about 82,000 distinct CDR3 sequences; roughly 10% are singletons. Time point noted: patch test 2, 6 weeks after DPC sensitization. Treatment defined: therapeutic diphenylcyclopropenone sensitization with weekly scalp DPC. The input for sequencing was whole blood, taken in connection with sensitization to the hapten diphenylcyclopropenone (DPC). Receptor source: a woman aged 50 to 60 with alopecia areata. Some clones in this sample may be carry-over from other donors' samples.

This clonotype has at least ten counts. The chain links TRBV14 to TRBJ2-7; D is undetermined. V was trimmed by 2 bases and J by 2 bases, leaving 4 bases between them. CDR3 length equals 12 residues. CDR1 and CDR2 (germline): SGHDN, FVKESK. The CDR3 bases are TGTGCCAGCAGCCAACTTACCTACGAGCAGTACTTC. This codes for CASSQLTYEQYF.

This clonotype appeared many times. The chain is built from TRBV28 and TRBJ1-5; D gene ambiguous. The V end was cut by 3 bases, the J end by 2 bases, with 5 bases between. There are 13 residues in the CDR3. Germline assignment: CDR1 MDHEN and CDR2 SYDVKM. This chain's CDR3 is CASSLAGNQPQHF. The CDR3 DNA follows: TGTGCCAGCAGTTTGGCGGGCAATCAGCCCCAGCATTTT.

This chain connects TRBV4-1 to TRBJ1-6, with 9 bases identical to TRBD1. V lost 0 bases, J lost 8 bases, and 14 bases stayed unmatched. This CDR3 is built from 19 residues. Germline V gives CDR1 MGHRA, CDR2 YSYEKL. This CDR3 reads CASSQDRTGEPSYDSPLHF. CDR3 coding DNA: TGCGCCAGCAGCCAAGATAGGACAGGGGAGCCTTCGTATGATTCACCCCTCCACTTT.

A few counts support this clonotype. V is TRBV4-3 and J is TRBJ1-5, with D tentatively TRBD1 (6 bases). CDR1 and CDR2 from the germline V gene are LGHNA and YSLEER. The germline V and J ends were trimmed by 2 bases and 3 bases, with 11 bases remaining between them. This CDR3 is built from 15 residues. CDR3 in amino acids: CASSQTTGYNQPQHF. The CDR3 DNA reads TGCGCCAGCAGCCAAACGACAGGTTACAATCAGCCCCAGCATTTT.

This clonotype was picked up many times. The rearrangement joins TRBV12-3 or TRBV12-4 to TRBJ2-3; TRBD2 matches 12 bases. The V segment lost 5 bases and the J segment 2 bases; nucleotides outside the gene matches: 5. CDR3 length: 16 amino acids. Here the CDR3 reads CASSQRLAGDTDTQYF. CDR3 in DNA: TGTGCCAGCAGTCAACGACTAGCGGGAGACACAGATACGCAGTATTTT.

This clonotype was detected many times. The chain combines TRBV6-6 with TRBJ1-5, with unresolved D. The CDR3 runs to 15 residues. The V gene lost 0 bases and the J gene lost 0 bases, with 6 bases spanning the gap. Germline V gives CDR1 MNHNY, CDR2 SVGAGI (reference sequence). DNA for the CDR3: TGTGCCAGCAGTTACTCGGATTATAGCAATCAGCCCCAGCATTTT. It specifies CASSYSDYSNQPQHF.

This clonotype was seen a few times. The CDR3 sequence: CASPQGEGRPGELFF. The CDR3 nucleotides read TGTGCCAGCCCTCAGGGAGAAGGACGTCCCGGGGAGCTGTTTTTT. The V and J genes are TRBV19 and TRBJ2-2; D tentatively fits TRBD1 or TRBD2 (5 bases each). CDR3 length equals 15 residues. Germline loops: CDR1 LNHDA, CDR2 SQIVND (reference sequence). V shed 9 bases and J shed 6 bases, with 20 bases lying between them. The full variable domain, completed using reference TRBV19 and TRBJ2-2, is DGGITQSPKYLFRKEGQNVTLSCEQNLNHDAMYWYRQDPGQGLRLIYYSQIVNDFQKGDIAEGYSVSREKKESFPLTVTSAQKNPTAFYLCASPQGEGRPGELFFGEGSRLTVL.

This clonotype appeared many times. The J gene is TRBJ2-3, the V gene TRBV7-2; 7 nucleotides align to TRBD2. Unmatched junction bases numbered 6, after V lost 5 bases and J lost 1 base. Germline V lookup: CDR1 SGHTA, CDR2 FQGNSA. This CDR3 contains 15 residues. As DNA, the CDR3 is TGTGCCAGCAGCCCTAGCGGAGCCGGCACAGATACGCAGTATTTT. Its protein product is CASSPSGAGTDTQYF.

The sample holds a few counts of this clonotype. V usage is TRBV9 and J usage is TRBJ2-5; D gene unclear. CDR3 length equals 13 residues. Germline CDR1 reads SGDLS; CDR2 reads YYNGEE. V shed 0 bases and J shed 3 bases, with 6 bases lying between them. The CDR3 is CASSVGAEETQYF. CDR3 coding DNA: TGTGCCAGCAGCGTAGGGGCAGAAGAGACCCAGTACTTC.

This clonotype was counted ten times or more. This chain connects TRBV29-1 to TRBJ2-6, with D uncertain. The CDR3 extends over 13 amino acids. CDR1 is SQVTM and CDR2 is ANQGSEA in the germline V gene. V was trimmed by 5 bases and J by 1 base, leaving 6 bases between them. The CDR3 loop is CSVQASGANVLTF. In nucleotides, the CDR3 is TGCAGCGTTCAGGCTTCTGGGGCCAACGTCCTGACTTTC.

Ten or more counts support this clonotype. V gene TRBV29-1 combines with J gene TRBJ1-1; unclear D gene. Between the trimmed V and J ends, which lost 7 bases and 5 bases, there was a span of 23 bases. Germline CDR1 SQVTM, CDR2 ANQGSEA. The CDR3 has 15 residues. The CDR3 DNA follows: TGCAGCGCGAAACCGCCGGGCCCCATGGGGACTGAAGCTTTCTTT. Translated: CSAKPPGPMGTEAFF. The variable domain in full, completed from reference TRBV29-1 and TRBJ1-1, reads SAVISQKPSRDICQRGTSLTIQCQVDSQVTMMFWYRQQPGQSLTLIATANQGSEATYESGFVIDKFPISRPNLTFSTLTVSNMSPEDSSIYLCSAKPPGPMGTEAFFGQGTRLTVV.